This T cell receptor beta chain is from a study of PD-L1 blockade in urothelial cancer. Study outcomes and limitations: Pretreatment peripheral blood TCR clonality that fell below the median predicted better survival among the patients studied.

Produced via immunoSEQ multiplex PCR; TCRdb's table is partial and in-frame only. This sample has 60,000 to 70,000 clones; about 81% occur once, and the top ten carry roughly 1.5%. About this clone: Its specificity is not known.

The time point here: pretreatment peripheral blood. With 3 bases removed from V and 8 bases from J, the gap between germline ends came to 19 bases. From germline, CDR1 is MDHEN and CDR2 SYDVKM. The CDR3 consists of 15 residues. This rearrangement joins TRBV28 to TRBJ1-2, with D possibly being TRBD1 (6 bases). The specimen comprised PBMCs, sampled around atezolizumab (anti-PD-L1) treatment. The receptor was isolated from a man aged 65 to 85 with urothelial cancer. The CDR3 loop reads CASSFQGHSGRGYTF. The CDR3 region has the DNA TGTGCCAGCAGTTTCCAGGGACACTCGGGGAGAGGCTACACCTTC.